Listed below are T cell receptor beta chains from one sample, sequenced in a study of cytomegalovirus exposure and HLA in healthy donors. Sequenced by immunoSEQ multiplex PCR; TCRdb stores in-frame clones only, minus some. The repertoire has some 140,000 clones, 73% of them found once; the top ten carry roughly 1.3%. The sequenced sample was PBMCs. Every receptor here comes from a woman in her 40s in good health and CMV-seronegative. Each CDR3 is given with its conserved first and last residue. D genes are given only for firm matches. For some rows the clone size is stated as once, few or many, or as a class when expanded; others skip it.

>NA|NA|TRBV2|TRBJ1-4
CASRPGIREKLFF
TGTGCCAGCAGGCCAGGGATCCGAGAAAAACTGTTTTTT
>NA|NA|TRBV4-2|TRBJ2-3
CASSQTHRGDTDTQYF
TGTGCCAGCAGCCAGACTCATCGCGGGGACACAGATACGCAGTATTTT
>TRBD2|once|TRBV7-3|TRBJ2-2
CASSLMGGGELFF
TGTGCCAGCAGCTTAATGGGAGGGGGGGAGCTGTTTTTT
>NA|NA|TRBV19|TRBJ1-1
CASSMSSRNTEAFF
TGTGCCAGTAGTATGTCGTCCAGGAACACTGAAGCTTTCTTT
>NA|NA|TRBV2|TRBJ1-2
CAGTRGPNYGYTF
TGTGCCGGAACCAGGGGCCCGAACTATGGCTACACCTTC
>NA|few|TRBV29-1|TRBJ1-1
CSVDAAGNTEAFF
TGCAGCGTTGACGCGGCGGGGAACACTGAAGCTTTCTTT
>TRBD2|NA|TRBV2|TRBJ2-1
CASSVRLADYNEQFF
TGTGCCAGCAGTGTAAGACTAGCGGATTACAATGAGCAGTTCTTC
>NA|NA|TRBV2|TRBJ1-5
CASSEGSSIYRDNQPQHF
TGTGCCAGCAGTGAAGGGTCTAGTATTTACAGGGACAATCAGCCCCAGCATTTT
>TRBD1|NA|TRBV7-9|TRBJ1-4
CSSSSRGANEKLFF
TGTTCCAGCAGCTCCAGGGGGGCCAATGAAAAACTGTTTTTT
>TRBD1|NA|TRBV2|TRBJ2-7
CASKQTGQLYEQYF
TGTGCCAGCAAACAGACAGGGCAACTATACGAGCAGTACTTC
>TRBD1|NA|TRBV7-8|TRBJ2-3
CASSSTTGTDTQYF
TGTGCCAGCAGCTCGACGACAGGGACAGATACGCAGTATTTT
>TRBD1|NA|TRBV10-3|TRBJ1-5
CAISAGQPYSNQPQHF
TGTGCCATCAGTGCGGGACAGCCATATAGCAATCAGCCCCAGCATTTT
>NA|NA|TRBV4-2|TRBJ1-1
CASSQSRALNTEAFF
TGTGCCAGCAGCCAGTCCAGGGCTCTGAACACTGAAGCTTTCTTT
>TRBD1|NA|TRBV29-1|TRBJ1-1
CSGKQGPNTEAFF
TGCAGCGGTAAACAGGGGCCGAACACTGAAGCTTTCTTT
>NA|NA|TRBV5-4|TRBJ1-1
CASSLEPGGDTEAFF
TGTGCCAGCAGCTTGGAACCCGGAGGTGACACTGAAGCTTTCTTT
>TRBD2|NA|TRBV4-1|TRBJ2-1
CASSQDRAPSGGVNEQFF
TGCGCCAGCAGCCAAGATCGGGCCCCTAGCGGGGGGGTTAATGAGCAGTTCTTC
>TRBD1|NA|TRBV9|TRBJ2-1
CASSVEGQGSLGQFF
TGTGCCAGCAGCGTAGAGGGACAGGGGTCTTTGGGGCAGTTCTTC
>TRBD2|NA|TRBV5-8|TRBJ2-3
CASSPSSGGGYTQYF
TGTGCCAGCAGTCCTTCTAGCGGGGGTGGCTATACGCAGTATTTT
>NA|NA|TRBV7-9|TRBJ1-1
CASSVSGNTEAFF
TGTGCCAGCAGCGTCTCAGGGAACACTGAAGCTTTCTTT
>TRBD1|NA|TRBV27|TRBJ1-5
CASRGTDNQPQHF
TGTGCCAGCAGGGGGACAGACAATCAGCCCCAGCATTTT
>TRBD1|NA|TRBV5-1|TRBJ1-1
CASSVQGAGNTEAFF
TGCGCCAGCAGCGTACAGGGGGCGGGAAACACTGAAGCTTTCTTT
>TRBD2|NA|TRBV5-4|TRBJ2-1
CASSLASERGGLYNEQFF
TGTGCCAGCAGCTTGGCCTCGGAACGGGGGGGCCTCTACAATGAGCAGTTCTTC
>TRBD2|NA|TRBV11-1|TRBJ2-1
CASRGSGGAYNEQFF
TGTGCCAGCAGGGGAAGCGGGGGGGCCTACAATGAGCAGTTCTTC
>NA|NA|TRBV21-1|TRBJ1-5
CASTTDRTLYSNQPQHF
TGTGCCAGCACCACCGACAGGACACTTTATAGCAATCAGCCCCAGCATTTT